A single T cell receptor beta chain is shown here with its context. Generated by immunoSEQ multiplex PCR, the TCRdb table keeps only in-frame clones and is missing some. The sample lists 58,000 or so clones, 80% to 90% occurring once. This CDR3 contains 13 residues. The ends were cut back, 4 bases at V and 2 bases at J, with 10 bases in the middle. Per the germline V gene, CDR1 is GTSNPN and CDR2 is SVGIG (reference sequence). This record comes from a study of T cell changes during pregnancy in multiple sclerosis. The chain is built from TRBV30 and TRBJ2-3; the D is unclear. The sequence came from a female donor with multiple sclerosis, enrolled in a pregnancy study. The sample here was CD4+ T cells from peripheral blood mononuclear cells, taken in the third trimester of pregnancy. As DNA, the CDR3 is TGTGCCTGGAATAGAGACATCACAGATACGCAGTATTTT. It translates to CAWNRDITDTQYF.